Many counts were recorded for the clone carrying this TCR beta chain. Its antigen is as yet unknown. TCR beta CDR3 region amplification was performed from RNA transcripts. HTBI primers were employed in a first-round RT-PCR of the TCR CDR3. In TCRdb, the multiplex PCR reads were re-called with MiXCR into one record per CDR3 protein. There are around 400,000 distinct CDR3 sequences in the sample; roughly 15% occur only once, and roughly a fifth lies in the top ten. PBMCs were sourced from about 10 ml fresh peripheral blood. Germline V lookup: CDR1 MNHEY, CDR2 SMNVEV (reference sequence). Trimming removed 3 bases from V and 0 bases from J, with 7 bases in between. This CDR3 has 14 amino acids. The entry originates in a study of T cells in Graves' hyperthyroidism and ophthalmopathy. Overall study results and limits: Separating ophthalmopathy from stable hyperthyroidism was achieved by a 13 V-J model. Model predictions of ophthalmopathy came a median roughly 6.7 months before onset. The blood repertoire included most of the expanded thyroid clonotypes above 0.001.

The chain carries TRBV27 and TRBJ2-3, with D possibly being TRBD1 (6 bases). The TCR was taken from a woman aged 60 to 75 with Graves' ophthalmopathy. The source material was blood. The CDR3 nucleotides are TGTGCCAGCAGTTTGGACAGAAGCACAGATACGCAGTATTTT. The encoded protein is CASSLDRSTDTQYF.